This TCR beta chain was recorded in a study of Graves' ophthalmopathy and Graves' hyperthyroidism (dated by TCRdb to 2017 to 2018). With regard to the full study: Peripheral blood was collected at initial diagnosis, prior to any treatment. An independent validation cohort comprised 18 to 20 hyperthyroidism patients and 15 to 17 patients who later progressed from hyperthyroidism to ophthalmopathy. In total, over 130 blood samples were TCR-sequenced: approximately 40 ophthalmopathy, some 72 hyperthyroidism and 17 hyperthyroidism-to-ophthalmopathy patients. In six hyperthyroidism patients, the T-cell repertoire of thyroid tissue was compared with the T-cell repertoire of blood. Once sampling was done, hyperthyroidism patients were given methimazole at a starting dose of 30 mg daily, while ophthalmopathy patients were given high-dose intravenous methylprednisolone. The study used TCR beta repertoire signatures to distinguish Graves' ophthalmopathy from Graves' hyperthyroidism and to predict progression to ophthalmopathy. To explore V-J signatures that separate ophthalmopathy from hyperthyroidism, a discovery set of approximately 100 patients was enrolled, consisting of 43 with ophthalmopathy and about 60 with stable hyperthyroidism. Paper-wide results and their limitations: Most expanded thyroid clonotypes with a frequency above 0.001 also appeared in blood, which suggests that blood repertoires may reflect the immune response in the thyroid. No statistical method was used to set the sample size in advance, and the investigators knew which group each participant was assigned to. In cross-validation, the 13-signature model distinguished ophthalmopathy from stable hyperthyroidism with 85% to 90% sensitivity and around 81% specificity, and in the test set the corresponding values were approximately 80% and 75%. In validation, the model predicted ophthalmopathy progression with 55% to 71% sensitivity and around 72% specificity; some twelve predicted patients were CT-confirmed with GO in a median of roughly 6.8 months.

Hyperthyroidism was considered stable if no progression to ophthalmopathy occurred within 18 months of follow-up. The hyperthyroidism patients were 18 to 65 years old and newly diagnosed, with a disease duration of less than 2 months. Patients with other autoimmune diseases, uncontrolled infections, pregnancy or lactation were excluded from the study. Diagnosis was based on clinical symptoms, serum thyroxine, TRAb, thyroid ultrasound and orbital computed tomography. PBMCs were isolated from more than 9 ml of fresh peripheral blood by Ficoll-Paque density gradient centrifugation. Total RNA was extracted with Trizol reagent and quality-checked on an Agilent 2100 Bioanalyzer. For repertoire sequencing, the TCR beta CDR3 regions were amplified from RNA transcripts. The first round was an RT-PCR using HTBI primers with the Qiagen OneStep RT-PCR kit, and this first round was followed by a second-round multiplex PCR, then size selection and purification. Libraries were sequenced paired-end with 100 bp reads on an Illumina HiSeq2000. Per the source publication's procedure: SOAPnuke was used to process the reads, throwing out any read that had adapters, had uncalled bases, had a mean Phred below 15, or lacked an exact constant-primer or identifier match. High-quality paired reads were merged with COPE v1.2.5. Clonotypes were defined as unique nucleotide sequences and were aligned to IMGT TRB V, D and J references using MiTCR v1.1. The analysis was limited to V-J combinations with a frequency above 0.0001, which together covered 99.2% of the repertoires. A TCR clonal expansion and chaos score per V-J combination was defined as the ratio of F50 clonal expansion to chaos observed in the TCRdist matrix. Welch's t-statistics and random forest were used to reduce features to about a dozen V-J combinations, which were fed into a naive Bayes classifier. The Morisita-Horn index was used to measure how similar the thyroid and blood repertoires were. TCRdb reprocessed the public reads (quality trimming at Q25 with fastp, clone calling with MiXCR) and kept in-frame beta chains. Here each entry gathers all rows of one CDR3 protein and keeps the most common genes and DNA. TCRdb's processing, not the authors' own work, is the source of the V and J calls. The sample has about 370,000 distinct CDR3 sequences on record, approximately 18% of them singletons. Approximately 2.4% of the sample comes from the top ten.

This clonotype has ten or more counts. Its binding antigen is unknown. No conserved phenylalanine or tryptophan ends this CDR3, so it is likely a read error. This TCR was recovered from an adult woman with stable Graves' hyperthyroidism. Input material: peripheral blood.

For the CDR3, the sequence is CSASREGERGYGYTL. The DNA sequence is as follows: TGCAGCGCCTCAAGGGAAGGAGAACGGGGCTATGGCTACACCCTC. The chain employs TRBV29-1 and TRBJ1-2, with the D gene call left open. CDR1 SQVTM and CDR2 ANQGSEA were looked up in the germline V gene. V drops 7 bases and J drops 4 bases, leaving 22 bases in between. The CDR3 is made up of 15 amino acids, end residues included. The only DNA kept is the CDR3, 45 bases in frame from the first base.